This T cell receptor (beta chain) comes out of a study of T cell responses to AZD1222 COVID-19 vaccine. Study-wide findings and caveats: Dominant CD4 TCR responses targeted spike regions 160-218 and 743-854. Possibly, clonal diversity was underestimated; donors were largely white British and included more females.

Generated by immunoSEQ multiplex PCR, the TCRdb table keeps only in-frame clones and is missing some. Of around 250,000 clones in the sample, 90% to 95% were seen once. V lost 4 bases to trimming and J lost 13 bases, with 16 bases between them. CDR3 size: 12 residues. Germline lookup yields CDR1 LGHNA and CDR2 YNFKEQ. With regard to this clone: Its specificity is unknown.

Sequencing was performed on peripheral blood, taken on day 0 of AZD1222 vaccination. This chain uses TRBV4-2 with TRBJ1-2; no clear D. This TCR was recovered from an adult in good health. CDR3 protein: CASSPPGWPRTF. The DNA for the CDR3 is TGTGCCAGCAGCCCCCCCGGTTGGCCCCGCACCTTC.